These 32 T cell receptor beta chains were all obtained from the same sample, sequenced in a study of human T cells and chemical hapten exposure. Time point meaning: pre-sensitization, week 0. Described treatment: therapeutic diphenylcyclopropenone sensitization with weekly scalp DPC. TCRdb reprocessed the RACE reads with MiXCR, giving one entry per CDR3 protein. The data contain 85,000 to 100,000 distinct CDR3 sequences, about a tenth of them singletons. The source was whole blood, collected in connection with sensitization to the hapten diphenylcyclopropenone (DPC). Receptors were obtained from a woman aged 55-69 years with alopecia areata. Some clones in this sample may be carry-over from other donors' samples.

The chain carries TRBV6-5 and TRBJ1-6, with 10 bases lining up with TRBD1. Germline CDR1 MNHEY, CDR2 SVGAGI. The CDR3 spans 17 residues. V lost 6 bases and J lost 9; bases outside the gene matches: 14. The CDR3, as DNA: TGTGCCAGCAGCCGAAACACGGGACAGGGGACTTTTTCACCCCTCCACTTT. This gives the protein CASSRNTGQGTFSPLHF.

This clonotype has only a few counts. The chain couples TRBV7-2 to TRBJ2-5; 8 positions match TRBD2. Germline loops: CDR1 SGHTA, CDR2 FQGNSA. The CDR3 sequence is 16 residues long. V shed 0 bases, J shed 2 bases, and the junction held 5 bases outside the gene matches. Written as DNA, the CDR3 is TGTGCCAGCAGCTTAGCGGTCGGCGGGGGGCAAGAGACCCAGTACTTC. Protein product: CASSLAVGGGQETQYF.

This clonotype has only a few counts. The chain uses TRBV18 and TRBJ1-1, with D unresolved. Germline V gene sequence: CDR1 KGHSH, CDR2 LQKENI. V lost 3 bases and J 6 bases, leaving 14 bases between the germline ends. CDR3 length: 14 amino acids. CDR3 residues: CASSPTIPGAEAFF. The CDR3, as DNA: TGTGCCAGCTCACCTACAATACCAGGCGCTGAAGCTTTCTTT.

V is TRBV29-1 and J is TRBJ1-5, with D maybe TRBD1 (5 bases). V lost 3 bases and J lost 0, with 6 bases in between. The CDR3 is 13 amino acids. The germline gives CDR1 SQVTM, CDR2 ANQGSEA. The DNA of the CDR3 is TGCAGCGTTGACGGGGGTAGCAATCAGCCCCAGCATTTT. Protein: CSVDGGSNQPQHF.

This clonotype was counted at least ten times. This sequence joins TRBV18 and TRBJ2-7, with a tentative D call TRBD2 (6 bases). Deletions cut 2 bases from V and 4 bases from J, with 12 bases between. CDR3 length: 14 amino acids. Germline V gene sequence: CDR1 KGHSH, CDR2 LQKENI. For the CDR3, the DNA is TGTGCCAGCTCACCAGGAGGGGACTCGTACGAGCAGTACTTC. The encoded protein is CASSPGGDSYEQYF.

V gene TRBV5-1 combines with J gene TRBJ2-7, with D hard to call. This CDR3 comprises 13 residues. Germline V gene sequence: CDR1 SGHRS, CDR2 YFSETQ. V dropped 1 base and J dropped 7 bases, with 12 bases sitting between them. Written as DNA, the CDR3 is TGCGCCAGCAGCTTGATGGCCTACGGGGAGCAGTACTTC. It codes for CASSLMAYGEQYF.

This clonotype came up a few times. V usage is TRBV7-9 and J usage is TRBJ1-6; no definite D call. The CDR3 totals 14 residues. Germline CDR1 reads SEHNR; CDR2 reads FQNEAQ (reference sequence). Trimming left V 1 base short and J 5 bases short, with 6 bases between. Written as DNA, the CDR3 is TGTGCCAGCAGCTTAGGGGCGAATAATTCACCCCTCCACTTT. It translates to CASSLGANNSPLHF.

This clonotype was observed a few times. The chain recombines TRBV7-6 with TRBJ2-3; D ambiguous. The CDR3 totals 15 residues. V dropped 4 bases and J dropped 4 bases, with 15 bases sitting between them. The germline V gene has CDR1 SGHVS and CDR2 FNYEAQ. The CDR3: CASSSSVRRADTQYF. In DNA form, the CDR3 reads TGTGCCAGCAGCTCGTCCGTTCGACGCGCAGATACGCAGTATTTT. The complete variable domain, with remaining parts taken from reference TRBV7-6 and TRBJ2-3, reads GAGVSQSPRYKVTKRGQDVALRCDPISGHVSLYWYRQALGQGPEFLTYFNYEAQQDKSGLPNDRFSAERPEGSISTLTIQRTEQRDSAMYRCASSSSVRRADTQYFGPGTRLTVL.

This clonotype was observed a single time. The CDR3 region has the DNA TGTGCCAGCAGAAAAGCCCAGGGGGCGCGGACCGGGGAGCTGTTTTTT. Amino acid sequence: CASRKAQGARTGELFF. The V and J genes are TRBV12-3 or TRBV12-4 and TRBJ2-2; 8 nucleotides agree with TRBD1. CDR3 length equals 16 residues. J gave up 5 bases and V 6 bases, and 11 bases lay outside the gene matches.

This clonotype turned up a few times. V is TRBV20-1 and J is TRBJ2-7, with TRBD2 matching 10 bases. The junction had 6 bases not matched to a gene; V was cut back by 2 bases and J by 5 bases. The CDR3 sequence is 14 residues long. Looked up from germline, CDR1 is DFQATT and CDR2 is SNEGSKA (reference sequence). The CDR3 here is CSARNGLAENEQYF. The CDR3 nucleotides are TGCAGTGCTAGAAACGGACTAGCGGAAAACGAGCAGTACTTC.

The CDR3 DNA is TGCAGTGCTAGAGGCGGTACAGCGGGGGGGCGAACAGATACGCAGTATTTT. Its protein is CSARGGTAGGRTDTQYF. V and J are TRBV20-1 and TRBJ2-3, with 10 nucleotides matching TRBD2. The CDR3 loop spans 17 amino acids. Germline CDR1 reads DFQATT; CDR2 reads SNEGSKA (reference sequence). Losses at the gene ends were 1 base for V and 3 bases for J; bases not matched to a gene: 10.

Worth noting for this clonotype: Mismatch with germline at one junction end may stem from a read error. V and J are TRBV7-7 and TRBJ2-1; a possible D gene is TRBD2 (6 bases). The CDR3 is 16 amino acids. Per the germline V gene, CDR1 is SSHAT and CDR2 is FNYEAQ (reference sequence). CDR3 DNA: TGTGCTAGCAGTCCGGCGGGGCCGAGCTCCTACAATGAGCAGTTCTTC. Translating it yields CASSPAGPSSYNEQFF.

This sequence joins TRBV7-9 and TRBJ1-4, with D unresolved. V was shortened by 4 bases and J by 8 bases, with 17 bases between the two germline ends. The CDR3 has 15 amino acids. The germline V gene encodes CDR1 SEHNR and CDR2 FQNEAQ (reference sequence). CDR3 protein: CASSSLPGREEKLFF. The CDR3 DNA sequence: TGTGCCAGCAGCTCCCTGCCCGGAAGGGAGGAAAAACTGTTTTTT.

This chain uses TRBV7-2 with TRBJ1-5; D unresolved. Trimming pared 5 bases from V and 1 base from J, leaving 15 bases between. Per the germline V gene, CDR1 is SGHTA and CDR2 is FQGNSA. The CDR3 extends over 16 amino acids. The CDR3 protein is CASSPLRRRSNQPQHF. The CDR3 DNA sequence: TGTGCCAGCAGCCCCCTACGCAGGCGGAGCAATCAGCCCCAGCATTTT.

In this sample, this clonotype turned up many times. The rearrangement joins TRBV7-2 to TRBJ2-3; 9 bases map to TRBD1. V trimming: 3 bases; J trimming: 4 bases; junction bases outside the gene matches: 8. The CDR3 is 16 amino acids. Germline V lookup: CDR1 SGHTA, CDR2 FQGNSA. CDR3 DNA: TGTGCCAGCAGCTTCCAACAGGGGGCTGGGGCAGATACGCAGTATTTT. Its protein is CASSFQQGAGADTQYF.

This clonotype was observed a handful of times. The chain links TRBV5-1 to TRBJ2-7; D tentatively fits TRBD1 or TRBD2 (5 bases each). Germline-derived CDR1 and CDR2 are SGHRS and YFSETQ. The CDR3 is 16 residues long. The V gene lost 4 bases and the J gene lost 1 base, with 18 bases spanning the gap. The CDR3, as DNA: TGCGCCAGCAGCCCCAGTCCCGGGACGGCATCCTACGAGCAGTACTTC. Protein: CASSPSPGTASYEQYF.

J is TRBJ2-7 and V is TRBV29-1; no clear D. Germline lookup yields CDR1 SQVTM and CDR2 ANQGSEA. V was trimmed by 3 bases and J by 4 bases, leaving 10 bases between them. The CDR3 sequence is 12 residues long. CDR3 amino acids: CSVESQTYEQYF. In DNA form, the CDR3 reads TGCAGCGTTGAGTCGCAAACTTACGAGCAGTACTTC.

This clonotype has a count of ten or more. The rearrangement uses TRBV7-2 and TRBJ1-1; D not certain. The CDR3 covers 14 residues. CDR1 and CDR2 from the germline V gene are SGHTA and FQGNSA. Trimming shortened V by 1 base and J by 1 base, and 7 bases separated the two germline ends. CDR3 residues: CASSLVWGNTEAFF. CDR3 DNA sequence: TGTGCCAGCAGCTTAGTATGGGGGAACACTGAAGCTTTCTTT.

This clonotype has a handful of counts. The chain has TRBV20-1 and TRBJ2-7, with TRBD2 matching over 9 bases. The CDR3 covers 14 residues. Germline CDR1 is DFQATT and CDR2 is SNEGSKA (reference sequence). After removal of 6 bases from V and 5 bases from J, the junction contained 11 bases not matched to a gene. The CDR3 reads CSAPVAGGRNEQYF. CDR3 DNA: TGCAGTGCCCCGGTGGCGGGGGGGCGGAACGAGCAGTACTTC.

CDR3 sequence reads: CASSYGRRDTQYF. CDR3 sequence (DNA): TGTGCCAGCAGTTACGGTCGACGAGATACGCAGTATTTT. The chain links TRBV6-5 to TRBJ2-3; no clear D gene. V gave up 2 bases and J gave up 5 bases, with 8 bases separating them. The CDR3 runs 13 residues. The germline gives CDR1 MNHEY, CDR2 SVGAGI.

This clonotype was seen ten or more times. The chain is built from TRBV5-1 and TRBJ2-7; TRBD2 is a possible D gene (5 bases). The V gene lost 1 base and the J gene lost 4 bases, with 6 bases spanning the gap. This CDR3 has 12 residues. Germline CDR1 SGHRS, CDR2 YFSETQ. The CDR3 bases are TGCGCCAGCAGCTTGAGGACTTACGAGCAGTACTTC. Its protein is CASSLRTYEQYF. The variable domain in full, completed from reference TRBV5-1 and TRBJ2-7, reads KAGVTQTPRYLIKTRGQQVTLSCSPISGHRSVSWYQQTPGQGLQFLFEYFSETQRNKGNFPGRFSGRQFSNSRSEMNVSTLELGDSALYLCASSLRTYEQYFGPGTRLTVT.

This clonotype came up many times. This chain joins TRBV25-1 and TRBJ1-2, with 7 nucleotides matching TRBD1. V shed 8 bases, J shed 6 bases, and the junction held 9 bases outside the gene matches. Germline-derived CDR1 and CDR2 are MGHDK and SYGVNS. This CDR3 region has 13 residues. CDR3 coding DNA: TGTGCCAGCGGAAGACAGGGAGTGAATGGCTACACCTTC. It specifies CASGRQGVNGYTF.

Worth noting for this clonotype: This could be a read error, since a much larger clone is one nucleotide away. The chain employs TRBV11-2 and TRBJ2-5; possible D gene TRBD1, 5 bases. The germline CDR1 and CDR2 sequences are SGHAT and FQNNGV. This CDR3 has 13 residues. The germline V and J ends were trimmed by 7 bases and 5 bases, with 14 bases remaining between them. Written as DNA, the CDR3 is TGTGCCAGCACAGGGTCCCCAGGGGAGACCCAGTACTTC. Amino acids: CASTGSPGETQYF. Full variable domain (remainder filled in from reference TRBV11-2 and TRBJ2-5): EAGVAQSPRYKIIEKRQSVAFWCNPISGHATLYWYQQILGQGPKLLIQFQNNGVVDDSQLPKDRFSAERLKGVDSTLKIQPAKLEDSAVYLCASTGSPGETQYFGPGTRLLVL.

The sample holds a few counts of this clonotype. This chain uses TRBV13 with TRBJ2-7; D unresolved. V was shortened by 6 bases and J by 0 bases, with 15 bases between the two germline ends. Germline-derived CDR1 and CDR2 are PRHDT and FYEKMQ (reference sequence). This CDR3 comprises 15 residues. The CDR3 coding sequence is TGTGCCAGCAGTCCCACGTACGGTCCCTCCTACGAGCAGTACTTC. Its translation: CASSPTYGPSYEQYF.

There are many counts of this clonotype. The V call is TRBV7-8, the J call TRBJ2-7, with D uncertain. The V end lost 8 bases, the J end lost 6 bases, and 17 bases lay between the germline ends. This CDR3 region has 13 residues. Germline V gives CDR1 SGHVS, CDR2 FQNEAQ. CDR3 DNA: TGTGCCAGCTCCCTCCCCATAAAACGCGAGCAGTACTTC. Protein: CASSLPIKREQYF.

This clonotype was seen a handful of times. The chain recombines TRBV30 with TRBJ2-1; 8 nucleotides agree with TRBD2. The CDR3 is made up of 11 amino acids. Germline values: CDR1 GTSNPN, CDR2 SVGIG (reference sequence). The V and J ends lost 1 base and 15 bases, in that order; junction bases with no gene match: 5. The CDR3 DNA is TGTGCCTGGAGTGCGGGACTAGGGGTGTTCTTC. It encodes CAWSAGLGVFF.

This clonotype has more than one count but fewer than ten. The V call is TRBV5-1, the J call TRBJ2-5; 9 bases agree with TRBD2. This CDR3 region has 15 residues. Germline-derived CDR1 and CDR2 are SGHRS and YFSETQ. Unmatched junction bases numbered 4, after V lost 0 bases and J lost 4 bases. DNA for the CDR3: TGCGCCAGCAGCTTGGGAGGACTAGCGACAGAGACCCAGTACTTC. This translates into CASSLGGLATETQYF.

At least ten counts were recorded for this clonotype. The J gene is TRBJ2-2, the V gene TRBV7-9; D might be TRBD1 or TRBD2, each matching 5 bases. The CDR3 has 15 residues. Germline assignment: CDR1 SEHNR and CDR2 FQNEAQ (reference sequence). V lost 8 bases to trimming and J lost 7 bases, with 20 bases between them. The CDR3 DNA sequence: TGTGCCAGCGCCGGTGGGGGTCCATCCAGCGGGGAGCTGTTTTTT. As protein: CASAGGGPSSGELFF.

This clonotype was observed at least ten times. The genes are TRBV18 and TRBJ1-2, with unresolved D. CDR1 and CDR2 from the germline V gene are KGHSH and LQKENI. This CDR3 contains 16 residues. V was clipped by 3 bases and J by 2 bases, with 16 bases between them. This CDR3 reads CASSPGEAAENYGYTF. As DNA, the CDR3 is TGTGCCAGCTCACCCGGGGAGGCTGCTGAAAACTATGGCTACACCTTC.

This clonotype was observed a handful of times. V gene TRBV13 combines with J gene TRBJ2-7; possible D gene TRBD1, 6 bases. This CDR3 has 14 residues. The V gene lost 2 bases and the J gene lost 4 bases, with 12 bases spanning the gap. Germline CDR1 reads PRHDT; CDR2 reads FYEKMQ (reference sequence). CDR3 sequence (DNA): TGTGCCAGCAGCTTAAGACAGGAGGATTACGAGCAGTACTTC. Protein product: CASSLRQEDYEQYF.

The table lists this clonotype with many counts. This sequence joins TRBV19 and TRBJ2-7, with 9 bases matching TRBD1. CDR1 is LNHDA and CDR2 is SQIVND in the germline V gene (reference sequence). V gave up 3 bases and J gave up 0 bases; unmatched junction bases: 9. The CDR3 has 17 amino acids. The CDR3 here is CASSMEWGTGSSYEQYF. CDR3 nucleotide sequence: TGTGCCAGTAGTATGGAGTGGGGGACAGGGTCCTCCTACGAGCAGTACTTC.

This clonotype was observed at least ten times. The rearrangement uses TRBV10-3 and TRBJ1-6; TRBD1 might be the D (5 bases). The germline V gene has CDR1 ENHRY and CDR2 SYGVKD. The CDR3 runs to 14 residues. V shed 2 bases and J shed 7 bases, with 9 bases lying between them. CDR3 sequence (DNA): TGTGCCATCAGTGAGCAGGGACCAAATTCACCCCTCCACTTT. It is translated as CAISEQGPNSPLHF.